The clone carrying this TCR beta chain showed up many times. What it binds is unknown. Healthy bone marrow donors formed the donor group. This sample was included in a study of cytomegalovirus exposure and HLA in healthy donors. Study conclusions and caveats: Most TCR sequences showed up rarely, but some public TCRs showed up in many donors. As a later analysis showed, a missense DCLRE1C variant was linked to trimming of TCR beta V- and J-genes. Earlier analysis looked at TCR beta V segments, and most were productive about 87% or about 30% of the time.

The PCR contained 60 Vbeta and 13 Jbeta primers. Profiled with immunoSEQ multiplex PCR; TCRdb holds only in-frame clones, not every one. The sample holds 150,000 to 200,000 clones, around three quarters seen once. The CDR3 is made up of 15 amino acids. Trimming took 0 bases from V and 4 from J; bases not matched to a gene: 4. CDR1 SNHLY and CDR2 FYNNEI come from the germline V gene. The chain recombines TRBV2 with TRBJ2-3; 7 bases fit TRBD1. This sequence was found in a woman between 40 and 55 years old in good health and CMV-seronegative. Sequenced material: PBMCs. The CDR3, as DNA: TGTGCCAGCAGTGAAGCAGGGGGCTGGGCAGATACGCAGTATTTT. Translation gives CASSEAGGWADTQYF.